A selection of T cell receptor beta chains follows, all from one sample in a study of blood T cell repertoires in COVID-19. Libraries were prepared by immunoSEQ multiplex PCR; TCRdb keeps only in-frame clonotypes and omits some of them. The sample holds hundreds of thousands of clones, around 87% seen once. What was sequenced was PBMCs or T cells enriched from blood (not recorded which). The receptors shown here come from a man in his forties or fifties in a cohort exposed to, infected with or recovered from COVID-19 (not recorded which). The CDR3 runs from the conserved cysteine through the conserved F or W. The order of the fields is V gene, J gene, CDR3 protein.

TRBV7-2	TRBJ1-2	CASSQSPGTGNGYTF
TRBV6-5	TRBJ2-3	CASSPNYDSNTQYF
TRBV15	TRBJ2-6	CATSRAIGQGTTGANVLTF
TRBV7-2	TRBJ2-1	CASSLKRGGYNEQFF
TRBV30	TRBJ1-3	CAWSDNRNSGLGNTIYF
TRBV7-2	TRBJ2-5	CASSLRTGGKRETQYF
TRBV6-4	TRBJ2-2	CASRTDSQNTGELFF
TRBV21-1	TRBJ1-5	CASSPPRFDYSNQPQHF
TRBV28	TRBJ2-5	CASSPAGGPETQYF
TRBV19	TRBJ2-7	CASKPTSGSPHYEQYF
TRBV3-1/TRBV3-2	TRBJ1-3	CASSQARPGGSGNTIYF
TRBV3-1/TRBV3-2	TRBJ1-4	CASSPQGFNEKLFF
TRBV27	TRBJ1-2	CASSLQGGYGYTF
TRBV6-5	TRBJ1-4	CASAWQGGEKLFF
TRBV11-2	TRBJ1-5	CASSSPFLDRTYSNQPQHF
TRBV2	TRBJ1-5	CASRRDQPQHF
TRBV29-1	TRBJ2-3	CSVGTSGTDTQYF
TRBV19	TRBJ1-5	CASSWRTGGDQPQHF
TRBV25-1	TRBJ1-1	CASIRDTEAFF
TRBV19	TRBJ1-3	CASSVQGDFSGNTIYF
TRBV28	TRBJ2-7	CASSLLGTGGNYEQYF
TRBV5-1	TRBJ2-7	CASSLGASGTTYEQYF
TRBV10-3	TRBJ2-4	CAISGDRNIQYF
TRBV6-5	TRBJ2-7	CASSYDGQVWGQYF
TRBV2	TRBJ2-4	CASSETGGVAGLAKNIQYF
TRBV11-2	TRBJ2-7	CASSWGQGFAYEQYF
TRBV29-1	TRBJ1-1	CSVVPREEAFF
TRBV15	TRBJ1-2	CATRRGAGGYGYTF
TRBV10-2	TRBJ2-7	CASSETGLALSYEQYF
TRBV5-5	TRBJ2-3	CASSPQDRTDTQYF
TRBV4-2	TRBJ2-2	CASRGTSGRDTGELFF
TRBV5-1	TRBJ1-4	CASSLGQVHLNELFF
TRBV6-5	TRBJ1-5	CASCTGRGNQPQHF
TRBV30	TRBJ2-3	CAWQTSGRPTDTQYF
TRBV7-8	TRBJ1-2	CASRPTINYGYTF
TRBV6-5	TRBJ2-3	CASSYWGGASTDTQYF
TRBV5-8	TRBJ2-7	CASSPTSGRSYEQYF